The rows below give T cell receptor beta chains drawn from one sample of a study of blood T cell repertoires in COVID-19. The method was immunoSEQ multiplex PCR; TCRdb's version includes in-frame clones alone and lacks a portion of them. The sample has approximately 260,000 clones, about nine tenths seen once. Sequenced input: peripheral blood. These TCRs come from a man aged 50 or older with acute or convalescent COVID-19. CDR3s include the opening cysteine and the closing phenylalanine or tryptophan.

v_call cdr3_aa
TRBV5-1 CASSERTGTGDGYTF
TRBV18 CASSPGAGDTQYF
TRBV19 CASSIDRGDRGGQPQHF
TRBV28 CASSLSLGYTEAFF
TRBV13 CASSLEAGGGWNTQYF
TRBV5-1 CASSLSGSNSPLHF
TRBV7-3 CASSPGTGSNEQFF
TRBV5-1 CASSLGVADYGYTF
TRBV4-1 CASSHWGVAEAFF
TRBV6-5 CASSPGGRGATEAFF
TRBV20-1 CSARQDYGYTF
TRBV5-1 CASSARGPAETQYF
TRBV10-3 CAISESGDRGSNQPQHF
TRBV19 CASSMTQGWTDTQYF
TRBV30 CAWEVGAGYTF
TRBV5-6 CASSLGGWGNQPQHF
TRBV11-2 CASSLALAGGYEQYF
TRBV3-1/TRBV3-2 CASSRRIANYGYTF
TRBV3-1/TRBV3-2 CASSQDPVINIQYF
TRBV12-3/TRBV12-4 CASSWGQYEQYF
TRBV7-3 CASSLLGHRNTEAFF
TRBV5-1 CASSFTRTSGGSLQSSYNEQFF
TRBV18 CASSPRSAGGIDTQYF
TRBV6-1 CASSENRGRPLNQPQHF
TRBV9 CASSPRGRTGPPGELFF
TRBV5-6 CASSLQGLYEQYF
TRBV18 CASSPGSGGAYNEQFF
TRBV10-1 CASSESGGGTEAFF
TRBV5-1 CASSSGLAGDLQETQYF
TRBV6-2/TRBV6-3 CASSYSGGSSYNEQFF
TRBV6-5 CASSYIPAGRNEKLFF
TRBV6-5 CASRTTGAANYGYTF
TRBV18 CASSGQGTTGELFF
TRBV10-1 CASSESSGAPYEQYF
TRBV7-9 CASTPTGNFYEQYF
TRBV7-3 CASSRNMNTEAFF
TRBV19 CASQSIDGYTF
TRBV10-3 CAISERESGGAGVGSNQPQHF
TRBV19 CASSIGTGTLNYTF
TRBV5-1 CASSSQTGVYNSPLHF
TRBV27 CASSSTPTGTGTEAFF
TRBV12-3/TRBV12-4 CASSFSGNQPQHF
TRBV7-9 CASSLAQSSGGREQFF
TRBV4-1 CASSQETGGFQETQYF
TRBV9 CASSVASETTEAFF
TRBV27 CASSLSLGAGGPDNEQFF